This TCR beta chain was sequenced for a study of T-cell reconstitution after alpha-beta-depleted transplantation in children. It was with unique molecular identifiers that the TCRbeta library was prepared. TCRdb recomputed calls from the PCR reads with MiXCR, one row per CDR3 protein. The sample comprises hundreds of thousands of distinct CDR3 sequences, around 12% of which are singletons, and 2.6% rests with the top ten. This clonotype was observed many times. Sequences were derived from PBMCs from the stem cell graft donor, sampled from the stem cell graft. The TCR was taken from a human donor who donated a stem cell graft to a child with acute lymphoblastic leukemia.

CDR3 nucleotides: TGCGCCAGCAGCCAAGGCATAGCCCCAGATACGCAGTATTTT. Translated: CASSQGIAPDTQYF. This chain joins TRBV5-1 and TRBJ2-3; D not certain. The germline gives CDR1 SGHRS, CDR2 YFSETQ. CDR3 length equals 14 residues. V was pared by 4 bases and J by 4 bases, with 13 bases between.